The clone carrying this T cell receptor beta chain was found a few times. Its cognate antigen is unknown. At one of its ends the junction is not consistent with the germline gene, which may arise from a read error. The sample originates from a study of breast tumors, draining lymph nodes, adjacent tissues. TCRdb reprocessed the multiplex PCR reads via MiXCR and lists one record per CDR3 protein. There are approximately 130,000 distinct CDR3 sequences in the sample; over 20% occur only once, and 2.2% lies in the top ten. The lymph nodes were axillary draining lymph nodes from breast cancer patients. Findings and limits, study-wide: Luminal-like breast cancer showed significantly higher tumor–nontumor repertoire similarity than basal-like. The data were judged consistent with most tumor T cells coming from lymph node and expanding in tumor.

Germline loops: CDR1 MNHEY, CDR2 SMNVEV (reference sequence). The CDR3 contains 14 residues. The gene calls are TRBV27 and TRBJ2-1; no definite D call. This receptor was taken from a female donor with breast cancer. Some clones in this sample may be carry-over from other donors' samples. Sequencing was carried out using axillary lymph node tissue. CDR3 sequence reads: CANSLYSRFNEQFF. In DNA form, the CDR3 reads TGTGCCAACAGTTTATATTCCAGGTTCAATGAGCAGTTCTTC.